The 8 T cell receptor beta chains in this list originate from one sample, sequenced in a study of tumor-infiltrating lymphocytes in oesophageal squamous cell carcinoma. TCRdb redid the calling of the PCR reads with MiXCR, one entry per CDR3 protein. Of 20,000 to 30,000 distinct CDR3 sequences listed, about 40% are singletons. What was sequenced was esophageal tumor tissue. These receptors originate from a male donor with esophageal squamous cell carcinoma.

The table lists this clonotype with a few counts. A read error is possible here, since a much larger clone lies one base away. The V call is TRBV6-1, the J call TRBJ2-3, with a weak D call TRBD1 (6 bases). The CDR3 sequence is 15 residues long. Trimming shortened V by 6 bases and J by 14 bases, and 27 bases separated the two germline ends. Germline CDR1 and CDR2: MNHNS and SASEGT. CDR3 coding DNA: TGTGCCAGCAGCCTGACAGGACCGAACACCGGGGAGCTGTATTTT. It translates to CASSLTGPNTGELYF.

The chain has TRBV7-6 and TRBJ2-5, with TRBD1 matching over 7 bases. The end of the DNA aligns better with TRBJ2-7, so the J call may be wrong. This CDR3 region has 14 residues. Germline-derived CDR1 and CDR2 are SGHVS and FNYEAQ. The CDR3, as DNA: TGTGCCAGCAGCCGCAGGGGGACCCAGGGCGAGCAGTACTTC. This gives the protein CASSRRGTQGEQYF.

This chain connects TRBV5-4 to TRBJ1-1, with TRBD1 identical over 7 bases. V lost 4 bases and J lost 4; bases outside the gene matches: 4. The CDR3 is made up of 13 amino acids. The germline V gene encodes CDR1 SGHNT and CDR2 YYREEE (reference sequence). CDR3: CASSTGEGTEAFF. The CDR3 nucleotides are TGTGCCAGCAGCACAGGGGAGGGCACTGAAGCTTTCTTT.

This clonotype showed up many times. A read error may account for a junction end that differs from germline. This CDR3 is CASSFGRAYNSPLHF. The CDR3 bases are TGTGCCAGCAGTTTCGGCAGGGCATATAATTCACCCCTCCACTTC. The rearrangement joins TRBV27 to TRBJ2-7, with D maybe TRBD1 (5 bases). The CDR3 is 15 amino acids. The germline gives CDR1 MNHEY, CDR2 SMNVEV (reference sequence).

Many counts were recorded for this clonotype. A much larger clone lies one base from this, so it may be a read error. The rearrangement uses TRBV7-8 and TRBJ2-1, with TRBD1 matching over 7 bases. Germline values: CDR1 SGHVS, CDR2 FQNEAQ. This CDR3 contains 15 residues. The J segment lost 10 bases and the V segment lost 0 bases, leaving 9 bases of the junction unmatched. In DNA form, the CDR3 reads TGTGCCAGCAGCTTAGCAACCGGGACAGCCTACGAGCAGTTCTTC. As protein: CASSLATGTAYEQFF.

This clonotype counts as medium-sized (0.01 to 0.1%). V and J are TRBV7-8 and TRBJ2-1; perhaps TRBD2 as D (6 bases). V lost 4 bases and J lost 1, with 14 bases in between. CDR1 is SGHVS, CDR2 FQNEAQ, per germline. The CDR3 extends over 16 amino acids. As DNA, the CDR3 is TGTGCCAGCAGCTACCTTCATGGGGGGTCCTACAATGAGCAGTTCTTC. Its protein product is CASSYLHGGSYNEQFF.

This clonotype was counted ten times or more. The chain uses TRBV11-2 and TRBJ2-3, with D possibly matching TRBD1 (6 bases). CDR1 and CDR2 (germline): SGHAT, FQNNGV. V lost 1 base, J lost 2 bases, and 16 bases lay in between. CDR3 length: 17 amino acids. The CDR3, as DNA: TGTGCCAGCAGCTTAGTAGGACCCCCAGGGGTCACAGATACGCAGTATTTT. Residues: CASSLVGPPGVTDTQYF.

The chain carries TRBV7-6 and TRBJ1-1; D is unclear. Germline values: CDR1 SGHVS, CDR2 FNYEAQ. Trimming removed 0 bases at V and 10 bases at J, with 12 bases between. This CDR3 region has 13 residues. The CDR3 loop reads CASSLAWGSIAFF. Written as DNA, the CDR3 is TGTGCCAGCAGCTTAGCGTGGGGTTCAATAGCTTTCTTT.